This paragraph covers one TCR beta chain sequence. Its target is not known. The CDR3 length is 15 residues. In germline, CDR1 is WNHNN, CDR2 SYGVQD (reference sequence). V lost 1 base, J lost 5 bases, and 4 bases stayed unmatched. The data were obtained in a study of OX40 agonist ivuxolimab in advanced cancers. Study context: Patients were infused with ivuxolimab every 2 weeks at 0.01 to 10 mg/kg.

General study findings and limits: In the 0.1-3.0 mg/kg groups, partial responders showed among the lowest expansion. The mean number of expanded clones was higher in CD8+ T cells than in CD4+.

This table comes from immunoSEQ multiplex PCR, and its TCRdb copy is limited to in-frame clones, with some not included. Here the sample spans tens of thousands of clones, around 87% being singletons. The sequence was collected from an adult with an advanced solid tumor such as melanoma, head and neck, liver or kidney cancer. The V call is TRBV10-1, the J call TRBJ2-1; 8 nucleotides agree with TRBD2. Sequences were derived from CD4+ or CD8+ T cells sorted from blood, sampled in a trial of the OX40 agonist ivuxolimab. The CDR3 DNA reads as TGCGCCAGCAGTGAGTATCAGCGGGAGAACAATGAGCAGTTCTTC. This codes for CASSEYQRENNEQFF.